This T cell receptor (beta chain) derives from a study of blood T cell repertoires in COVID-19. On the study more broadly: Some COVID-19 samples were acute and others convalescent; all came from the United States, Italy and Spain. T cells, B-cell-depleted T cells, or PBMCs provided the cDNA or gDNA that served as material.

Trimming stripped 2 bases from V and 3 bases from J, with 17 bases between. CDR1 is SGHVS and CDR2 is FQNEAQ in the germline V gene. There are 17 residues in the CDR3. Seattle's cohort entered during active infection and was followed longitudinally. In the source study's methods: Estimation of nucleated cell counts relied on the amplification of reference gene primers. Using immunoSEQ multiplex PCR, the repertoire was profiled, and TCRdb retains in-frame clones only, with some absent. V, J and clone size reflect that table, while D and trimming were determined from the DNA. The sample yields 150,000 to 170,000 clones, 75% to 85% seen once. This clone came up a few times.

The sequence derives from a woman aged 55 to 70 with COVID-19, enrolled during active disease. Specimen: peripheral blood. The chain combines TRBV7-8 with TRBJ1-5; maybe TRBD1 (5 bases). The CDR3 nucleotides read TGTGCCAGCAGCTTAAGAGACCCCGGAGGGGACAATCAGCCCCAGCATTTT. This sequence encodes CASSLRDPGGDNQPQHF.